The rows below give T cell receptor beta chains drawn from one sample of a study of blood T cell repertoires in COVID-19. Measured with immunoSEQ multiplex PCR; TCRdb has only the in-frame clones, and not every one. The sample records some 220,000 clones, 86% being singletons. The sequenced sample consisted of PBMCs or T cells enriched from blood (not recorded which). These receptors were collected from a woman aged 45-65 years in a cohort exposed to, infected with or recovered from COVID-19 (not recorded which). Both conserved end residues are part of each CDR3. Each record gives: J gene, D gene, CDR3 length, V gene, clone size, CDR3 DNA, CDR3 protein. D genes are given only for firm matches. A row's size may be missing; if present it is once, few, many or a size class.

j_gene: TRBJ2-2
d_gene: .
len: 17
v_gene: TRBV11-3
abundance: .
CDR3nt: TGTGCCAGCAGCTCGCCTCTGAGCAGGGAAGGATCCGGGGAGCTGTTTTTT
CDR3aa: CASSSPLSREGSGELFF

j_gene: TRBJ2-1
d_gene: TRBD2
len: 13
v_gene: TRBV5-4
abundance: .
CDR3nt: TGTGCCAGCAGCTTGGAGCGGGGGAATGAGCAGTTCTTC
CDR3aa: CASSLERGNEQFF

j_gene: TRBJ2-5
d_gene: .
len: 12
v_gene: TRBV27
abundance: once
CDR3nt: TGTGCCAGTTGGGTCCAAGGGGGGACCCAGTACTTC
CDR3aa: CASWVQGGTQYF

j_gene: TRBJ2-7
d_gene: .
len: 16
v_gene: TRBV4-3
abundance: once
CDR3nt: TGCGCCAGCAGCCAAGAGCGGAGTGCTACCTCCTACGAGCAGTACTTC
CDR3aa: CASSQERSATSYEQYF

j_gene: TRBJ2-7
d_gene: TRBD1
len: 15
v_gene: TRBV28
abundance: .
CDR3nt: TGTGCCAGCAGACCCCACGGGACAGGGGGCGACGAGCAGTACTTC
CDR3aa: CASRPHGTGGDEQYF

j_gene: TRBJ1-6
d_gene: TRBD1
len: 15
v_gene: TRBV5-1
abundance: once
CDR3nt: TGCGCCAGCAGCAAGGGACAGGTCTATAATTCACCCCTCCACTTT
CDR3aa: CASSKGQVYNSPLHF

j_gene: TRBJ2-3
d_gene: .
len: 15
v_gene: TRBV7-3
abundance: once
CDR3nt: TGTGCCAGCAGCTCCCTGGGGCAGTCAGCAGATACGCAGTATTTT
CDR3aa: CASSSLGQSADTQYF

j_gene: TRBJ2-7
d_gene: .
len: 16
v_gene: TRBV28
abundance: .
CDR3nt: TGTGCCAGCAGTTTTTTAGGGAGCACGGATTCCTACGAGCAGTACTTC
CDR3aa: CASSFLGSTDSYEQYF

j_gene: TRBJ1-2
d_gene: .
len: 13
v_gene: TRBV5-5
abundance: .
CDR3nt: TGTGCCAGCAGCTGGGCTCAGGGGTATGGCTACACCTTC
CDR3aa: CASSWAQGYGYTF

j_gene: TRBJ1-6
d_gene: .
len: 18
v_gene: TRBV7-2
abundance: .
CDR3nt: TGTGCCAGCAGCTTAGAGGGCGGCGGGAGCTCCTATAATTCACCCCTCCACTTT
CDR3aa: CASSLEGGGSSYNSPLHF

j_gene: TRBJ2-7
d_gene: .
len: 15
v_gene: TRBV27
abundance: .
CDR3nt: TGTGCCAGCAGTTTATTGGGTCCTGGGGGCCCGGAGCAGTACTTC
CDR3aa: CASSLLGPGGPEQYF

j_gene: TRBJ1-2
d_gene: TRBD1
len: 14
v_gene: TRBV5-4
abundance: .
CDR3nt: TGTGCCAGCAGCATTGGACAGGAAGGCTATGGCTACACCTTC
CDR3aa: CASSIGQEGYGYTF

j_gene: TRBJ1-6
d_gene: TRBD1
len: 15
v_gene: TRBV7-2
abundance: .
CDR3nt: TGTGCCAGCAGCTCGGGACAGCTTAATAATTCACCCCTCCACTTT
CDR3aa: CASSSGQLNNSPLHF

j_gene: TRBJ2-7
d_gene: .
len: 12
v_gene: TRBV12-3/TRBV12-4
abundance: .
CDR3nt: TGTGCCAGCAGACGACAAGCCTACGAGCAGTACTTC
CDR3aa: CASRRQAYEQYF

j_gene: TRBJ1-6
d_gene: .
len: 13
v_gene: TRBV6-4
abundance: .
CDR3nt: TGTGCCAGCAGTGAGATGTCAGGGTCACCCCTCCACTTT
CDR3aa: CASSEMSGSPLHF

j_gene: TRBJ2-7
d_gene: .
len: 19
v_gene: TRBV7-9
abundance: .
CDR3nt: TGTGCCAGCAGCTTATCGACTTACCGCCCGGTTTCTGAGGCCTACGAGCAGTACTTC
CDR3aa: CASSLSTYRPVSEAYEQYF

j_gene: TRBJ1-5
d_gene: .
len: 14
v_gene: TRBV19
abundance: .
CDR3nt: TGTGCCAGTAAAGGGGCAGGGGATGTTCAGCCCCAGCATTTT
CDR3aa: CASKGAGDVQPQHF

j_gene: TRBJ2-1
d_gene: .
len: 15
v_gene: TRBV3-1/TRBV3-2
abundance: .
CDR3nt: TGTGCCAGCAGCCAAGATGGGGCGGAATACAATGAGCAGTTCTTC
CDR3aa: CASSQDGAEYNEQFF

j_gene: TRBJ2-5
d_gene: .
len: 15
v_gene: TRBV10-3
abundance: .
CDR3nt: TGTGCCATCAGTGAGTCGGGGGCGGCCCAAGAGACCCAGTACTTC
CDR3aa: CAISESGAAQETQYF

j_gene: TRBJ1-6
d_gene: .
len: 16
v_gene: TRBV4-3
abundance: .
CDR3nt: TGCGCCAGCAGCCTCGAGGGGGGGGACTCTGTTTCACCCCTCCACTTT
CDR3aa: CASSLEGGDSVSPLHF

j_gene: TRBJ1-1
d_gene: .
len: 13
v_gene: TRBV5-1
abundance: .
CDR3nt: TGCGCCAGCAGCTCAGGCCTTTGGACTGAAGCTTTCTTT
CDR3aa: CASSSGLWTEAFF

j_gene: TRBJ1-2
d_gene: .
len: 16
v_gene: TRBV3-1/TRBV3-2
abundance: .
CDR3nt: TGTGCCAGCAGCCAAGATTTTTTCGGACAGCTCTATGGCTACACCTTC
CDR3aa: CASSQDFFGQLYGYTF

j_gene: TRBJ2-1
d_gene: TRBD2
len: 16
v_gene: TRBV5-1
abundance: .
CDR3nt: TGCGCCAGCAGCTTGTATGCGGGGGGATCCTACAATGAGCAGTTCTTC
CDR3aa: CASSLYAGGSYNEQFF

j_gene: TRBJ1-1
d_gene: .
len: 13
v_gene: TRBV11-3
abundance: .
CDR3nt: TGTGCCAGCAGCCGACAGTCGAACACTGAAGCTTTCTTT
CDR3aa: CASSRQSNTEAFF

j_gene: TRBJ2-1
d_gene: .
len: 14
v_gene: TRBV9
abundance: .
CDR3nt: TGTGCCAGCAGCCCCTCGGTTCTCATCAATGAGCAGTTCTTC
CDR3aa: CASSPSVLINEQFF

j_gene: TRBJ1-1
d_gene: TRBD1
len: 14
v_gene: TRBV18
abundance: .
CDR3nt: TGTGCCAGCTCACCGGGACAGTCAAACACTGAAGCTTTCTTT
CDR3aa: CASSPGQSNTEAFF

j_gene: TRBJ1-1
d_gene: TRBD1
len: 16
v_gene: TRBV9
abundance: .
CDR3nt: TGTGCCAGCAGCGTAGGGACAGGGGGTCGGAGAACTGAAGCTTTCTTT
CDR3aa: CASSVGTGGRRTEAFF

j_gene: TRBJ2-7
d_gene: .
len: 15
v_gene: TRBV9
abundance: few
CDR3nt: TGTGCCAGCAGCCAAGGGCAGGGTGGGTTCTACGAGCAGTACTTC
CDR3aa: CASSQGQGGFYEQYF

j_gene: TRBJ1-1
d_gene: .
len: 14
v_gene: TRBV5-6
abundance: .
CDR3nt: TGTGCCAGCAGCTTGGTACAGAGGAACACTGAAGCTTTCTTT
CDR3aa: CASSLVQRNTEAFF

j_gene: TRBJ2-3
d_gene: TRBD2
len: 15
v_gene: TRBV6-2/TRBV6-3
abundance: .
CDR3nt: TGTGCCAGCAGTCCACCGGGGCGGGGGGCGTATACGCAGTATTTT
CDR3aa: CASSPPGRGAYTQYF

j_gene: TRBJ2-7
d_gene: .
len: 15
v_gene: TRBV6-5
abundance: .
CDR3nt: TGTGCCAGCAGTTACTCGATCGCAGGGTTTTACGAGCAGTACTTC
CDR3aa: CASSYSIAGFYEQYF

j_gene: TRBJ2-5
d_gene: .
len: 16
v_gene: TRBV15
abundance: once
CDR3nt: TGTGCCACCAGCAGCCTGCCCGGGTTTGAAACAGAGACCCAGTACTTC
CDR3aa: CATSSLPGFETETQYF

j_gene: TRBJ2-2
d_gene: TRBD2
len: 20
v_gene: TRBV3-1/TRBV3-2
abundance: .
CDR3nt: TGTGCCAGCAGCCTAAAGGGACTACCTACCCCCTATGCGAACACCGGGGAGCTGTTTTTT
CDR3aa: CASSLKGLPTPYANTGELFF

j_gene: TRBJ2-1
d_gene: TRBD2
len: 15
v_gene: TRBV4-3
abundance: once
CDR3nt: TGCGCCAGCAGCCAAGTGGGGCGGGGGGGCGATGAGCAGTTCTTC
CDR3aa: CASSQVGRGGDEQFF

j_gene: TRBJ2-7
d_gene: TRBD2
len: 15
v_gene: TRBV4-3
abundance: .
CDR3nt: TGCGCCAGCAGCCAAGAACCTAGCGGGTCCTACGAGCAGTACTTC
CDR3aa: CASSQEPSGSYEQYF

j_gene: TRBJ2-3
d_gene: TRBD2
len: 14
v_gene: TRBV5-1
abundance: .
CDR3nt: TGCGCCAGCAGCTTTAGCGGGGTGGGAGATACGCAGTATTTT
CDR3aa: CASSFSGVGDTQYF

j_gene: TRBJ2-1
d_gene: .
len: 11
v_gene: TRBV3-1/TRBV3-2
abundance: .
CDR3nt: TGTGCCAGCAGGTACTCAGGTGAGCAGTTCTTC
CDR3aa: CASRYSGEQFF

j_gene: TRBJ2-7
d_gene: .
len: 15
v_gene: TRBV5-5
abundance: once
CDR3nt: TGTGCCAGCAGTCCCGGGGACACTTGGGGGTACGAGCAGTACTTC
CDR3aa: CASSPGDTWGYEQYF

j_gene: TRBJ1-5
d_gene: TRBD1
len: 19
v_gene: TRBV19
abundance: .
CDR3nt: TGTGCCAGTAGTATAACCGGGACAGGCTCGACCTATAGCAATCAGCCCCAGCATTTT
CDR3aa: CASSITGTGSTYSNQPQHF

j_gene: TRBJ2-3
d_gene: TRBD1
len: 14
v_gene: TRBV2
abundance: .
CDR3nt: TGTGCCAGCAGGGGGGACAGGGGCCCTAAGACGCAGTATTTT
CDR3aa: CASRGDRGPKTQYF

j_gene: TRBJ1-2
d_gene: TRBD1
len: 13
v_gene: TRBV7-3
abundance: few
CDR3nt: TGTGCCAGCAGCCTCGGACAGGGGTATGGCTACACCTTC
CDR3aa: CASSLGQGYGYTF

j_gene: TRBJ1-5
d_gene: .
len: 13
v_gene: TRBV7-2
abundance: .
CDR3nt: TGTGCCAGCACAGACAGGCCGAATCAGCCCCAGCATTTT
CDR3aa: CASTDRPNQPQHF

j_gene: TRBJ1-1
d_gene: TRBD1
len: 13
v_gene: TRBV30
abundance: .
CDR3nt: TGTGCCTGGAGTGTACAGGGGGGCTTTGAAGCTTTCTTT
CDR3aa: CAWSVQGGFEAFF

j_gene: TRBJ1-2
d_gene: .
len: 16
v_gene: TRBV15
abundance: .
CDR3nt: TGTGCCACCAGCAGAGATGCAGGGTTAAGTAACTATGGCTACACCTTC
CDR3aa: CATSRDAGLSNYGYTF

j_gene: TRBJ2-7
d_gene: .
len: 13
v_gene: TRBV5-1
abundance: once
CDR3nt: TGCGCCAGCAGCCTTTCCCCAACATACGAGCAGTACTTC
CDR3aa: CASSLSPTYEQYF

j_gene: TRBJ1-2
d_gene: TRBD1
len: 16
v_gene: TRBV6-2/TRBV6-3
abundance: once
CDR3nt: TGTGCCAGCGGCCATGGACAGGGAATATCAGTCTATGGCTACACCTTC
CDR3aa: CASGHGQGISVYGYTF

j_gene: TRBJ2-5
d_gene: TRBD1
len: 16
v_gene: TRBV9
abundance: .
CDR3nt: TGTGCCAGCAGCTCCGGGGACAGGGGGCTTCGAGAGACCCAGTACTTC
CDR3aa: CASSSGDRGLRETQYF

j_gene: TRBJ2-5
d_gene: TRBD2
len: 15
v_gene: TRBV7-2
abundance: .
CDR3nt: TGTGCCAGCAGCGCAGCGGGGGGAACTCAAGAGACCCAGTACTTC
CDR3aa: CASSAAGGTQETQYF

j_gene: TRBJ2-5
d_gene: .
len: 15
v_gene: TRBV5-1
abundance: .
CDR3nt: TGCGCCAGCAGCTTGAGCGTTCGGGGCCAAGAGACCCAGTACTTC
CDR3aa: CASSLSVRGQETQYF

j_gene: TRBJ2-2
d_gene: .
len: 14
v_gene: TRBV7-9
abundance: .
CDR3nt: TGTGCCAGCAGCTTAGCGGAGGGCCCCGGGGAGCTGTTTTTT
CDR3aa: CASSLAEGPGELFF

j_gene: TRBJ1-1
d_gene: .
len: 18
v_gene: TRBV12-5
abundance: .
CDR3nt: TGTGCTAGTGGTCGCCGAGAGGGAGGGGCGATCATCACGACTGAAGCTTTCTTT
CDR3aa: CASGRREGGAIITTEAFF

j_gene: TRBJ1-2
d_gene: .
len: 13
v_gene: TRBV4-3
abundance: .
CDR3nt: TGCGCCAGCAGCCAAGATAGGGGCTATGGCTACACCTTC
CDR3aa: CASSQDRGYGYTF

j_gene: TRBJ2-3
d_gene: TRBD1
len: 18
v_gene: TRBV3-1/TRBV3-2
abundance: .
CDR3nt: TGTGCCAGCAGCCAAGTCTTTATGCGGACAGGGTCAGGAGATACGCAGTATTTT
CDR3aa: CASSQVFMRTGSGDTQYF

j_gene: TRBJ1-2
d_gene: TRBD1
len: 14
v_gene: TRBV7-6
abundance: .
CDR3nt: TGTGCCAGCAGCTCTGGACAGGGAAGCTATGGCTACACCTTC
CDR3aa: CASSSGQGSYGYTF

j_gene: TRBJ2-1
d_gene: TRBD2
len: 15
v_gene: TRBV5-4
abundance: .
CDR3nt: TGTGCCACTCGGGTGAGCGGGGGACTTCACAATGAGCAGTTCTTC
CDR3aa: CATRVSGGLHNEQFF

j_gene: TRBJ2-7
d_gene: TRBD1
len: 14
v_gene: TRBV5-4
abundance: .
CDR3nt: TGTGCCACCAGCCCCGGGACAGGGGCCTACGAGCAGTACTTC
CDR3aa: CATSPGTGAYEQYF

j_gene: TRBJ1-1
d_gene: TRBD1
len: 16
v_gene: TRBV5-1
abundance: .
CDR3nt: TGCGCCAGCAGCCCTCGACAGGGGGCAATGAACACTGAAGCTTTCTTT
CDR3aa: CASSPRQGAMNTEAFF

j_gene: TRBJ2-1
d_gene: TRBD2
len: 16
v_gene: TRBV7-2
abundance: .
CDR3nt: TGTGCCAGCAGCTCCCAGCAAGCGGGGGGTGAGGGTGAGCAGTTCTTC
CDR3aa: CASSSQQAGGEGEQFF